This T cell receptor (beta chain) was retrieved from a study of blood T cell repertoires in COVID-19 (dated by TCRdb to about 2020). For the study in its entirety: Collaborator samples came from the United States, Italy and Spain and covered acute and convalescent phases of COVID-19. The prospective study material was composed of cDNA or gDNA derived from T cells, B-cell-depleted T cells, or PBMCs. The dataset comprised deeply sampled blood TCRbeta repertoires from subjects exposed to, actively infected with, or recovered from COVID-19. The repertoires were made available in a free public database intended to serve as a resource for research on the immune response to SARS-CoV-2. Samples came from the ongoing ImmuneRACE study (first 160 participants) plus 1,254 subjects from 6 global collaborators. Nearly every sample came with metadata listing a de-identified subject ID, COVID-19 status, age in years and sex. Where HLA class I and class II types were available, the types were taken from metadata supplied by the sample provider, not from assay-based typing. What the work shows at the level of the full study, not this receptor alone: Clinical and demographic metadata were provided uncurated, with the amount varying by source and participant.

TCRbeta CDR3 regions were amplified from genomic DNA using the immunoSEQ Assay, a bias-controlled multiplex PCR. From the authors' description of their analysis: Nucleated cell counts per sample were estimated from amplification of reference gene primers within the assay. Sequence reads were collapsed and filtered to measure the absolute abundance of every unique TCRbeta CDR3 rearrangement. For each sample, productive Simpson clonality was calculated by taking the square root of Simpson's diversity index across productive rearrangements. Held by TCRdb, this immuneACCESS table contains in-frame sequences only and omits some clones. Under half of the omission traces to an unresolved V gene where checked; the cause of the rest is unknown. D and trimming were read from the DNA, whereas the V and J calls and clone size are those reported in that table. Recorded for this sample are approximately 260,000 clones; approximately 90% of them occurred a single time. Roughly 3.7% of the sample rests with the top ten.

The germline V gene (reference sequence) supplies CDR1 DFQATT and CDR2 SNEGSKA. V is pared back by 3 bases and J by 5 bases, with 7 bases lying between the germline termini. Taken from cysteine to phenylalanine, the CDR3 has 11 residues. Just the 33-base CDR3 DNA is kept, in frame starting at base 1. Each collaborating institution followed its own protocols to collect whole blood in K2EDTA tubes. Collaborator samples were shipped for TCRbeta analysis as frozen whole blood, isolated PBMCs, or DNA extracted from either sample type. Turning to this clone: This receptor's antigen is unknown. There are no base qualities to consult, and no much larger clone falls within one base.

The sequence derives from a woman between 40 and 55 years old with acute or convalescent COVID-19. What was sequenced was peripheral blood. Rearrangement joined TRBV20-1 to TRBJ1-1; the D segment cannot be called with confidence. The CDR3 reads CSARSWTEAFF. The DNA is TGCAGTGCTAGGAGTTGGACTGAAGCTTTCTTT.